This TCR beta chain appears in the sequencing data of a study of blood T cell repertoires in COVID-19. Study-level background: Whether acute or convalescent, the COVID-19 samples came from the United States, Italy and Spain. In each case, the material was cDNA or gDNA derived from T cells, B-cell-depleted T cells, or PBMCs.

As concerns this clone: The same CDR3 arises from other DNA sequences in this sample as well.

The CDR3 covers 13 residues. V lost 5 bases to trimming and J lost 4 bases; unmatched junction nucleotides: 2. Per the germline V gene, CDR1 is SGHTA and CDR2 is FQGTGA. Original analysis: Estimates of nucleated cell counts were drawn from the amplification of reference gene primers. The table came from immunoSEQ multiplex PCR; TCRdb's copy has only in-frame clones and leaves some out. V and J calls plus clone size are reproduced from that table; the DNA served to infer D and trimming. The sample has more than 300,000 clones, roughly 88% seen once. This sequence joins TRBV7-3 and TRBJ2-3, with TRBD2 identical over 8 bases. The sample consisted of peripheral blood. The clonotype was recovered from a woman aged 45-60 years with acute or convalescent COVID-19. CDR3 in DNA: TGTGCCAGCAGCCCGACTAGCGCAGATACGCAGTATTTT. It translates to CASSPTSADTQYF.